Shown below are 9 T cell receptor beta chains from a single sample sequenced in a study of blood T cell repertoires in COVID-19. The method was immunoSEQ multiplex PCR; TCRdb's version includes in-frame clones alone and lacks a portion of them. The data contain about 140,000 clones, 88% of them singletons. Specimen: peripheral blood. The receptors come from a human donor with COVID-19, enrolled during active disease. The donor label of this sample is uncertain.

The chain has TRBV3-1 (or the pseudogene TRBV3-2) and TRBJ2-1; the match to TRBD2 covers 11 bases. This CDR3 has 16 amino acids. Germline assignment: CDR1 LGHDT and CDR2 YNNKEL (reference sequence). V trimming: 4 bases; J trimming: 3 bases; junction bases outside the gene matches: 5. The CDR3, as DNA: TGTGCCAGCAGCCTAGGGGGACTAGCGGTCTACAATGAGCAGTTCTTC. As protein: CASSLGGLAVYNEQFF.

V gene TRBV12-3 or TRBV12-4 combines with J gene TRBJ1-5, with D maybe TRBD1 (6 bases). V was pared by 6 bases and J by 7 bases, with 13 bases between. The CDR3 is made up of 13 amino acids. CDR3 bases: TGTGCCAGCAGCCTCAGGGGAGACCAGCCCCAGCATTTT. It specifies CASSLRGDQPQHF.

The chain combines TRBV5-1 with TRBJ2-7, with TRBD1 matching 8 bases. There are 16 residues in the CDR3. The V segment lost 0 bases and the J segment 6 bases; nucleotides outside the gene matches: 11. Looked up from germline, CDR1 is SGHRS and CDR2 is YFSETQ. The CDR3 DNA reads as TGCGCCAGCAGCTTGGCTCTCGGGACAGGTGGCACCGAGCAGTACTTC. Its translation: CASSLALGTGGTEQYF. Full variable domain (remainder filled in from reference TRBV5-1 and TRBJ2-7): KAGVTQTPRYLIKTRGQQVTLSCSPISGHRSVSWYQQTPGQGLQFLFEYFSETQRNKGNFPGRFSGRQFSNSRSEMNVSTLELGDSALYLCASSLALGTGGTEQYFGPGTRLTVT.

This clone came up a few times. The J gene is TRBJ2-7, the V gene TRBV18; 9 nucleotides line up with TRBD1. V was clipped by 4 bases and J by 2 bases; unmatched bases: 6. The CDR3 has 15 amino acids. CDR1 is KGHSH, CDR2 LQKENI, per germline. DNA for the CDR3: TGTGCCAGCTCACTTGGGACAGGGCGTCCCTACGAGCAGTACTTC. This codes for CASSLGTGRPYEQYF.

The V gene is TRBV10-1, the J gene TRBJ1-2, with unresolved D. Germline CDR1 WNHNN, CDR2 SYGVQD (reference sequence). The CDR3 sequence is 15 residues long. V lost 0 bases, J lost 0 bases, and 8 bases lay in between. CDR3 in amino acids: CASSESAGANYGYTF. CDR3 sequence (DNA): TGCGCCAGCAGTGAGTCGGCGGGAGCTAACTATGGCTACACCTTC.

Ten or more counts support this clone. The rearrangement links TRBV19 to TRBJ1-6, with 7 bases matching TRBD1. J was trimmed by 1 base and V by 4 bases; bases with no gene match: 7. CDR3 length equals 17 residues. Germline values: CDR1 LNHDA, CDR2 SQIVND (reference sequence). The CDR3 sequence is CASSSLRGSSYNSPLHF. In DNA, the CDR3 is TGTGCCAGTAGTAGCCTCAGGGGGAGTTCCTATAATTCACCCCTCCACTTT.

The V call is TRBV13, the J call TRBJ1-3, with D hard to call. CDR1 and CDR2 (germline): PRHDT, FYEKMQ (reference sequence). CDR3 length: 15 amino acids. Deletions cut 3 bases from V and 0 bases from J, with 9 bases between. This CDR3 reads CASSFLASSGNTIYF. In nucleotides, the CDR3 is TGTGCCAGCAGCTTCTTAGCGAGCTCTGGAAACACCATATATTTT.

In regard to this clone: The same CDR3 also results from other DNA sequences found in this sample. The rearrangement joins TRBV6-2 or TRBV6-3 to TRBJ2-4; D unclear. CDR1 MNHEY and CDR2 SVGEGT come from the germline V gene. Trimming took off 2 bases at V and 0 bases at J, with 8 bases between the two ends. The CDR3 runs 15 residues. As DNA, the CDR3 is TGTGCCAGCAGTTACGACGGGTTAGCCAAAAACATTCAGTACTTC. Translation gives CASSYDGLAKNIQYF.

This chain uses TRBV28 with TRBJ1-3; D unresolved. This CDR3 comprises 14 residues. Looked up from germline, CDR1 is MDHEN and CDR2 is SYDVKM. The V gene lost 2 bases and the J gene lost 5 bases, with 10 bases spanning the gap. The CDR3 here is CASSLGSRRNTIYF. In DNA, the CDR3 is TGTGCCAGCAGTTTAGGGTCGCGGAGAAACACCATATATTTT.